Reported below is one T cell receptor (beta chain). Its antigen is unidentified. The sample belongs to a study of cytomegalovirus exposure and HLA in healthy donors. Study-wide results and caveats: Listed as cytomegalovirus-associated were 150 or so TCR beta chains. Clonal expansion was found to be greater in HLA-associated TCR beta chains than in equally common others in a later analysis. A later analysis linked a missense DCLRE1C variant to TCR beta V- and J-gene trimming.

Per germline, CDR1 SGHRS and CDR2 YFSETQ. The J segment lost 2 bases and the V segment lost 6 bases, leaving 8 bases of the junction unmatched. This CDR3 is built from 15 residues. The PCR contained 60 Vbeta and 13 Jbeta primers. Original methodology: Around 83 million unique TCR beta chains, 10 million to 14 million shared, were counted in a later analysis. Generated by immunoSEQ multiplex PCR, the TCRdb table keeps only in-frame clones and is missing some. That table is the source of V, J and clone size, and D and trimming were worked out from the DNA. This sample has 120,000 or so clones; over 70% occur once, and the top ten carry over 2.5%.

The chain joins TRBV5-1 to TRBJ2-7, with 10 nucleotides matching TRBD2. The source material was PBMCs. The sequence came from a woman in her fifties or sixties in good health and CMV-seronegative. CDR3 nucleotide sequence: TGCGCCAGCAACTGGACTAGCGGTTCCCCCTACGAGCAGTACTTC. Translation gives CASNWTSGSPYEQYF.